The 5 T cell receptor beta chains given below trace back to one sample, sequenced in a study of cytomegalovirus exposure and HLA in healthy donors. PCR was performed using 60 Vbeta and 13 Jbeta primers. Assay: immunoSEQ multiplex PCR; the TCRdb copy retains only in-frame clones and omits some. The profile shows about 94,000 clones, roughly 80% of them singletons. The source material was PBMCs. The receptors were sampled from a human donor in good health.

This rearrangement joins TRBV9 to TRBJ1-3; 8 bases are a match to TRBD1. The CDR3 contains 18 residues. Germline-derived CDR1 and CDR2 are SGDLS and YYNGEE. V trimming: 3 bases; J trimming: 6 bases; junction bases outside the gene matches: 17. In DNA, the CDR3 is TGTGCCAGCAGCGACCGCCACGAAGGACAGGGCCTTCTAAACACCATATATTTT. It encodes CASSDRHEGQGLLNTIYF.

The chain has TRBV7-9 and TRBJ2-6; 10 bases fit TRBD1. The CDR3 contains 18 residues. CDR1 is SEHNR, CDR2 FQNEAQ, per germline (reference sequence). J lost 2 bases, V lost 5 bases, and 9 bases had no gene match. The CDR3 DNA reads TGTGCCAGCAGCCCCCTGACAGGGGGCGACCCTGGGGCCAACGTCCTGACTTTC. Translating gives CASSPLTGGDPGANVLTF.

The chain links TRBV9 to TRBJ2-5; TRBD1 matches 8 bases. The trim removed 0 bases at V and 2 bases at J, leaving 3 bases unmatched. The germline CDR1 and CDR2 sequences are SGDLS and YYNGEE. The CDR3 runs to 15 residues. As DNA, the CDR3 is TGTGCCAGCAGCGTAGAAACAGGGGGGCAAGAGACCCAGTACTTC. Translated: CASSVETGGQETQYF.

The rearrangement joins TRBV5-4 to TRBJ2-7, with 13 bases matching TRBD2. V trimming: 3 bases; J trimming: 2 bases; junction bases outside the gene matches: 5. The CDR3 has 16 amino acids. Germline loops: CDR1 SGHNT, CDR2 YYREEE (reference sequence). For the CDR3, the DNA is TGTGCCAGCAGCTCGACTAGCGGGAGGCTTCCCTACGAGCAGTACTTC. Translated, it gives CASSSTSGRLPYEQYF. Full variable domain (rest looked up from reference TRBV5-4 and TRBJ2-7): ETGVTQSPTHLIKTRGQQVTLRCSSQSGHNTVSWYQQALGQGPQFIFQYYREEENGRGNFPPRFSGLQFPNYSSELNVNALELDDSALYLCASSSTSGRLPYEQYFGPGTRLTVT.

This clone appeared a single time. The V and J genes are TRBV5-6 and TRBJ1-2, with D possibly matching TRBD1 (6 bases). Germline V gives CDR1 SGHDT, CDR2 YYEEEE. Trimming left V 0 bases short and J 7 bases short, with 22 bases between. This CDR3 is 17 amino acids long. The CDR3 spells CASSLVPGANPRSGYTF. DNA of the CDR3: TGTGCCAGCAGCTTGGTGCCAGGGGCAAACCCGAGGTCTGGCTACACCTTC.